The subject of this entry is one TCR beta chain. Sequencing relied on immunoSEQ assay v3.0, run at survey level. Clones were sequenced by immunoSEQ multiplex PCR, and TCRdb holds only the in-frame ones, with some missing. The sample comprises about 16,000 clones, roughly 75% of which are singletons, and roughly 15% rests with the top ten. This entry comes from a study of long-term antiretroviral therapy in people with HIV. V shed 5 bases, J shed 1 base, and the junction held 9 bases outside the gene matches. Germline-derived CDR1 and CDR2 are SQVTM and ANQGSEA. This CDR3 has 15 amino acids. This sequence originates from a woman in her 50s with HIV. The chain joins TRBV29-1 to TRBJ2-3, with 7 bases matching TRBD1. Here the sequenced sample was unsorted PBMCs, taken 1.5 years before starting antiretroviral therapy. For the CDR3, the DNA is TGCAGCGTTCCCCCCCGGACAGGCGGCACAGATACGCAGTATTTT. Translated: CSVPPRTGGTDTQYF.